The clone carrying this TCR beta chain has only one observation. Per germline, CDR1 LGHDT and CDR2 YNNKEL (reference sequence). Germline trimming cut 1 base from V and 10 bases from J; bases unmatched to any gene: 14. The CDR3 is 18 amino acids. This sample is drawn from a study of control samples from healthy donors and cancer patients. TCRdb's copy holds only in-frame clones and misses some; the assay was immunoSEQ multiplex PCR. The sample shows 170,000 or so clones, 85% to 95% of them seen only once. The chain combines TRBV3-1 (or the pseudogene TRBV3-2) with TRBJ1-6; 9 nucleotides match TRBD1. Sequences were obtained from blood. This clonotype was obtained from a man aged 18 to 30 in good health. The CDR3 loop reads CASSQADRGWGVTSPLHF. DNA for the CDR3: TGTGCCAGCAGCCAAGCTGACAGGGGGTGGGGGGTAACATCACCCCTCCACTTT.